This entry describes one T cell receptor (beta chain). 60 Vbeta and 13 Jbeta primers were used in PCR. TCRdb's copy holds only in-frame clones and misses some; the assay was immunoSEQ multiplex PCR. The table has 75,000 to 100,000 clones, 65% to 80% seen once. When sampled, the donors appeared nominally healthy, though they likely had unrecorded immune exposures. Trimming took off 2 bases at V and 0 bases at J, with 10 bases between the two ends. Germline CDR1 and CDR2: KGHSH and LQKENI. The CDR3 length is 16 residues. This record comes from a study of cytomegalovirus exposure and HLA in healthy donors.

The source of this sequence is a female donor in good health and CMV-seropositive. The rearrangement uses TRBV18 and TRBJ2-2, with D unclear. Sequencing was done on a sample of PBMCs. In DNA, the CDR3 is TGTGCCAGCTCACCAGTTTTCTCCCCGAACACCGGGGAGCTGTTTTTT. Protein product: CASSPVFSPNTGELFF.